This TCR beta chain was documented in a study of T-cell memory formation after mild COVID-19 (dated by TCRdb to the early 2020s). As for the study more broadly: Most TCR sequence clusters were specific to one of the two donors. Two young, previously healthy adult volunteers made up the cohort, one male and one female. Longitudinal TCRalpha and TCRbeta repertoire sequencing tracked T-cell clones expanding and contracting after mild COVID-19 in two donors.

Ficoll-Paque density gradient centrifugation was used to isolate PBMCs. A distance of 17 bases separates the germline ends of V and J, which lose 7 bases and 7 bases respectively. The CDR3 runs 14 residues from the cysteine to the phenylalanine. Of all the DNA, just the CDR3 is kept, 42 bases in frame from base 1. As encoded in the germline V gene, CDR1 is SNHLY while CDR2 is FYNNEI. This clonotype was observed a few times. The antigen it binds to is not known. No base quality information exists; no much larger clone differs at one position. Sequenced using an Illumina NovaSeq 6000. cDNA libraries for TCRalpha and TCRbeta were prepared by 5'RACE using constant-segment primers, with sample barcodes and unique molecular identifiers added. RNA was extracted from every sample with Trizol reagent. The libraries were amplified in two PCR steps, and the second step added a second sample barcode and Illumina TruSeq adapters. Libraries were sequenced on an Illumina NovaSeq with 2 x 150 bp paired-end reads. Under the source paper's analysis protocol: Reads were demultiplexed and collapsed into UMI-guided consensus sequences with migec v1.2.7. Using mixcr v2.1.11, UMI consensuses were aligned to TRA and TRB V and J templates and then assembled into clonotypes. Expanded or contracted clonotypes were those called significant by both edgeR and NoisET, with noise models trained on biological replicates. edgeR calls used a false discovery rate-adjusted p below 0.01 and a log2 fold-change threshold of 1. As an exploratory analysis of dynamics, max-normalized trajectories of the 1000 most abundant clonotypes were examined by PCA with hierarchical clustering. Separately sequenced CD4+ and CD8+ repertoires were used to assign a CD4 or CD8 phenotype to each responding clone. Clones were called with MiXCR by TCRdb after fastp trimmed the public reads at Q25, and only in-frame beta chains were retained. Each CDR3 protein gets just one entry, which takes the most common genes and DNA from the rows behind it. The V and J calls were not made by the authors but by TCRdb's processing. The sample profile shows 300,000 to 400,000 distinct CDR3 sequences; approximately 16% of them were found once. The ten biggest clones cover approximately 20% of the sample.

Study-wide findings and limitations: The study covered only a couple of mild cases, and larger cohorts including severe cases with pre-infection samples were considered necessary. Balanced CD4/CD8 phenotypes were observed for clones contracting from day 15 to 85, whereas a bias towards CD4+ was observed for a second wave of clones expanding from day 15 to 37. Some responding clones were detected in pre-infection memory, which suggested that pre-existing cross-reactive memory T cells had joined the SARS-CoV-2 response. The second-wave clones that peaked on day 37 were not confirmed to be SARS-CoV-2 specific. Contracting CD4+ clones turned up mainly in the CM and EM memory subsets, whereas EMRA was where CD8+ clones were enriched.

The sample taken for sequencing was PBMCs or a T cell subset sorted from them (not recorded which). This sequence originates from a man aged 18 to 35 who had mild COVID-19 (a few samples of this study predate the infection). The sample titles of this study are shuffled in the database, so cell type and time point are left out; the donor was told from shared clones. The chain uses TRBV2 and TRBJ2-1; TRBD1 is a possible D gene, resting on 5 matching bases. The CDR3 loop reads CASKGIVNGNEQFF. The DNA is as follows: TGTGCCAGCAAGGGGATAGTTAATGGGAATGAGCAGTTCTTC.